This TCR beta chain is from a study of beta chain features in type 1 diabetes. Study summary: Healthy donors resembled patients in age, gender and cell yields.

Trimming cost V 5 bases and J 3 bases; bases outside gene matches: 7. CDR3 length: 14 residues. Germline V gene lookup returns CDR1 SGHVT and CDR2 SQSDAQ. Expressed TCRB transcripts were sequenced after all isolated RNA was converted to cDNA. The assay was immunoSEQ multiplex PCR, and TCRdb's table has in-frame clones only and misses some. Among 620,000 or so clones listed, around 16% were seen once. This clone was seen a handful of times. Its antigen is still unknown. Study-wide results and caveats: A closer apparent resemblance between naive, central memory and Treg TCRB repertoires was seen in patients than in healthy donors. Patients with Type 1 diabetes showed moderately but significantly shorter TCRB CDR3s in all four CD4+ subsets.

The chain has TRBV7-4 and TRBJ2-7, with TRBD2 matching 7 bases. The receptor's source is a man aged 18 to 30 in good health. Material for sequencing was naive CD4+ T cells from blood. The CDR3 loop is CASSPREAYYEQYF. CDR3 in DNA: TGTGCCAGCAGCCCCCGGGAGGCCTACTACGAGCAGTACTTC.